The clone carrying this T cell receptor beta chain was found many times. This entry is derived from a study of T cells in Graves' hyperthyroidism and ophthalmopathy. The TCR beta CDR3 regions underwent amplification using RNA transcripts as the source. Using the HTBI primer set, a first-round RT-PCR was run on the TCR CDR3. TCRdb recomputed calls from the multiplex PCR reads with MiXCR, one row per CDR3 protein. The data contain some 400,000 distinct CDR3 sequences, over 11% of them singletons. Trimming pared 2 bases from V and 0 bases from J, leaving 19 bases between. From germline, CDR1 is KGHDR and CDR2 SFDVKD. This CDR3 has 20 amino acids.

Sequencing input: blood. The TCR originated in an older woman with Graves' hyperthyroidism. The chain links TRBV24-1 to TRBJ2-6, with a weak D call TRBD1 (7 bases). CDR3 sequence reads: CATSDSEGTDPTSGANVLTF. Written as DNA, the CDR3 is TGTGCCACCAGTGATTCGGAGGGGACAGATCCTACCTCTGGGGCCAACGTCCTGACTTTC.